This T cell receptor (beta chain) emerged from a study of blood T cell repertoires in COVID-19. Study information: Samples came from the United States, Italy and Spain, spanning acute and convalescent COVID-19. T cells, B-cell-depleted T cells, or PBMCs supplied cDNA or gDNA.

The CDR3 sequence is 16 residues long. The germline gives CDR1 MDHEN, CDR2 SYDVKM. Trimming pared 5 bases from V and 1 base from J, leaving 15 bases between. Participants came from some 23 US areas, aged about 18 to 89 years. Participants' reported clinical history set cohort assignment. Assay: immunoSEQ multiplex PCR; the TCRdb copy retains only in-frame clones and omits some. The sample yields around 200,000 clones, around 82% seen once. Sequencing used PBMCs or T cells enriched from blood (not recorded which). This rearrangement joins TRBV28 to TRBJ2-1, with a weak D call TRBD2 (6 bases). The source of this sequence is a woman in her thirties or forties with acute COVID-19. The CDR3 DNA reads as TGTGCCAGCAGTCTACCTCGGGGGAATTCCTACAATGAGCAGTTCTTC. As protein: CASSLPRGNSYNEQFF.